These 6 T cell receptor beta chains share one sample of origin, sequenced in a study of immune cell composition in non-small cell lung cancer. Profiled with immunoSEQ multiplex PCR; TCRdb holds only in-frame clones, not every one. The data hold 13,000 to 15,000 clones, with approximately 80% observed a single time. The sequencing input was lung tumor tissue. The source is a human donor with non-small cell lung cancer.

The CDR3 bases are TGCAGCGTTGGGGGGGGGACGGACCAATCTAATGAAAAACTGTTTTTT. Encoded protein: CSVGGGTDQSNEKLFF. The chain couples TRBV29-1 to TRBJ1-4; D possibly corresponds to TRBD1 (5 bases). Germline V gene lookup returns CDR1 SQVTM and CDR2 ANQGSEA. This CDR3 comprises 16 residues. The V gene lost 4 bases and the J gene lost 3 bases, with 18 bases spanning the gap.

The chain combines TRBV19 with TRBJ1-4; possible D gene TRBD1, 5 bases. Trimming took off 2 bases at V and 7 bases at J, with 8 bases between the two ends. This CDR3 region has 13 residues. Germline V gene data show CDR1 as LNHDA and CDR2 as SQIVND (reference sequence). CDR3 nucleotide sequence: TGTGCCAGTAGTATAAGGGGTCGTGAAAAACTGTTTTTT. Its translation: CASSIRGREKLFF.

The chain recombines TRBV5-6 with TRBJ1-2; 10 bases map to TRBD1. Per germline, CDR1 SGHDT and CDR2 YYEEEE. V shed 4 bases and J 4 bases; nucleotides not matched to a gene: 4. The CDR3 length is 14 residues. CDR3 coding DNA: TGTGCCAGCAGCCGGGGACAGGGGCCCTATGGCTACACCTTC. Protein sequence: CASSRGQGPYGYTF.

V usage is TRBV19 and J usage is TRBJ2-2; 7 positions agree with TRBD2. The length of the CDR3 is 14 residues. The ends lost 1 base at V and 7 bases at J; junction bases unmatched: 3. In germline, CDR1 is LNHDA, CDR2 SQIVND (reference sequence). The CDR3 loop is CASSIVGGNGELFF. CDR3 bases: TGTGCCAGTAGTATAGTGGGAGGGAACGGGGAGCTGTTTTTT.

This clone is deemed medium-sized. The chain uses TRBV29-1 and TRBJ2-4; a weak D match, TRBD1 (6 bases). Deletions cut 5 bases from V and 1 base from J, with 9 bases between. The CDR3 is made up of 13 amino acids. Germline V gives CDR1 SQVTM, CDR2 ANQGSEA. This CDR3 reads CSVPQGAKNIQYF. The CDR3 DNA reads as TGCAGCGTTCCACAGGGCGCCAAAAACATTCAGTACTTC.

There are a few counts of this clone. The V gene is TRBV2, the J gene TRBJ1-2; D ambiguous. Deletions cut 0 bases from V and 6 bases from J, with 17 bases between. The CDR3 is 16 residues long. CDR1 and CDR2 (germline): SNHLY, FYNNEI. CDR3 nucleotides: TGTGCCAGCAGTGAAGCTCGGACTCCCGGAGGGAATGGCTACACCTTC. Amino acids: CASSEARTPGGNGYTF.